The 18 T cell receptor beta chains below come from one sample, sequenced in a study of blood T cell repertoires in COVID-19. TCRdb keeps only in-frame clones here, not all; method: immunoSEQ multiplex PCR. The table has some 180,000 clones, about 86% seen once. The sample was peripheral blood. The receptor set was obtained from a man in his 70s with active or convalescent COVID-19.

The V and J genes are TRBV5-4 and TRBJ1-4, with D perhaps matching TRBD1 (6 bases). CDR1 SGHNT and CDR2 YYREEE come from the germline V gene (reference sequence). Trimming cost V 2 bases and J 3 bases, with 8 bases left between them. The CDR3 covers 14 residues. CDR3 sequence reads: CASSFEGANEKLFF. The CDR3 bases are TGTGCCAGCAGCTTCGAGGGGGCTAATGAAAAACTGTTTTTT.

The V and J genes are TRBV11-3 and TRBJ2-7; 7 bases fit TRBD2. Germline-derived CDR1 and CDR2 are SGHNT and YENEEA. The CDR3 is 16 residues long. After removal of 1 base from V and 5 bases from J, the junction contained 11 bases not matched to a gene. CDR3 loop: CASSLVAGVGIDEQYF. The CDR3 coding sequence is TGTGCCAGCAGCTTAGTCGCGGGGGTAGGAATTGACGAGCAGTACTTC.

V and J are TRBV4-3 and TRBJ1-1; no clear D. This CDR3 has 15 amino acids. V dropped 0 bases and J dropped 0 bases, with 8 bases sitting between them. Germline assignment: CDR1 LGHNA and CDR2 YSLEER. This chain's CDR3 is CASSQDSSMNTEAFF. The CDR3 DNA reads TGCGCCAGCAGCCAAGATAGTTCTATGAACACTGAAGCTTTCTTT.

J is TRBJ2-1 and V is TRBV11-2; TRBD2 aligns across 13 bases. J was trimmed by 6 bases and V by 4 bases; bases with no gene match: 12. Germline-derived CDR1 and CDR2 are SGHAT and FQNNGV. The CDR3 is made up of 18 amino acids. The chain's CDR3 is CASSSGVRTSGSGNEQFF. The CDR3, as DNA: TGTGCCAGCAGCTCGGGGGTTCGGACTAGCGGGAGCGGCAATGAGCAGTTCTTC. The full variable domain, in which reference TRBV11-2 and TRBJ2-1 provide the parts outside the CDR3, is EAGVAQSPRYKIIEKRQSVAFWCNPISGHATLYWYQQILGQGPKLLIQFQNNGVVDDSQLPKDRFSAERLKGVDSTLKIQPAKLEDSAVYLCASSSGVRTSGSGNEQFFGPGTRLTVL.

CDR3 sequence (DNA): TGTGCCAGCAGTTATGCAGGGGGATATGGCTACACCTTC. This encodes CASSYAGGYGYTF. This rearrangement joins TRBV6-5 to TRBJ1-2; TRBD1 agrees at 7 bases. This CDR3 spans 13 amino acids. V was pared by 3 bases and J by 5 bases, with 3 bases of the junction left unmatched. The V gene's germline CDR1 is MNHEY and CDR2 SVGAGI.

The genes are TRBV13 and TRBJ2-6, with unresolved D. V was clipped by 6 bases and J by 0 bases, with 6 bases between them. In germline, CDR1 is PRHDT, CDR2 FYEKMQ (reference sequence). CDR3 length: 14 residues. CDR3 protein: CASSPSSGANVLTF. DNA of the CDR3: TGTGCCAGCAGTCCTAGCTCTGGGGCCAACGTCCTGACTTTC. The full variable domain, with the rest looked up from reference TRBV13 and TRBJ2-6, is AAGVIQSPRHLIKEKRETATLKCYPIPRHDTVYWYQQGPGQDPQFLISFYEKMQSDKGSIPDRFSAQQFSDYHSELNMSSLELGDSALYFCASSPSSGANVLTFGAGSRLTVL.

The V call is TRBV3-1 (or the pseudogene TRBV3-2), the J call TRBJ2-3; no firm D call. V lost 4 bases to trimming and J lost 2 bases, with 16 bases between them. The germline V gene encodes CDR1 LGHDT and CDR2 YNNKEL (reference sequence). The CDR3 is 16 residues long. CDR3 sequence reads: CASSRSYAAPTDTQYF. The DNA of the CDR3 is TGTGCCAGCAGCCGGAGCTACGCGGCCCCCACAGATACGCAGTATTTT.

The chain carries TRBV28 and TRBJ1-6, with D possibly being TRBD1 (5 bases). Germline assignment: CDR1 MDHEN and CDR2 SYDVKM. Trimming cost V 6 bases and J 0 bases, with 18 bases left between them. This CDR3 contains 18 residues. The CDR3 protein is CASSGGALANSYNSPLHF. The CDR3 nucleotides are TGTGCCAGCAGCGGCGGGGCTCTTGCCAACTCCTATAATTCACCCCTCCACTTT.

The V call is TRBV7-6, the J call TRBJ1-5; no definite D call. Germline assignment: CDR1 SGHVS and CDR2 FNYEAQ. Trimming pared 2 bases from V and 4 bases from J, leaving 6 bases between. The CDR3 has 13 residues. The CDR3 loop is CASSLRGNQPQHF. CDR3 bases: TGTGCCAGCAGCTTAAGAGGGAATCAGCCCCAGCATTTT.

V and J are TRBV5-6 and TRBJ1-1; D gene ambiguous. The CDR3 covers 14 residues. Between the trimmed V and J ends, which lost 2 bases and 6 bases, there was a span of 14 bases. Looked up from germline, CDR1 is SGHDT and CDR2 is YYEEEE. The CDR3 DNA is TGTGCCAGCAGCTTTTTACGTAGTTCTCCTGAAGCTTTCTTT. Translated: CASSFLRSSPEAFF.

The V call is TRBV28, the J call TRBJ2-5, with 7 bases that match TRBD1. Germline CDR1 is MDHEN and CDR2 is SYDVKM. The CDR3 spans 15 residues. J gave up 1 base and V 1 base, and 3 bases lay outside the gene matches. The CDR3 loop is CASSLSGTAQETQYF. CDR3 DNA sequence: TGTGCCAGCAGTTTATCCGGGACAGCCCAAGAGACCCAGTACTTC.

This chain links TRBV4-3 with TRBJ1-3, with 7 bases fitting TRBD1. The CDR3 spans 17 residues. The V gene's germline CDR1 is LGHNA and CDR2 YSLEER. The V segment lost 1 base and the J segment 3 bases; nucleotides outside the gene matches: 9. The CDR3 sequence: CASSQAPLNRGGNTIYF. The CDR3 region has the DNA TGCGCCAGCAGCCAAGCCCCGCTCAACAGGGGTGGAAACACCATATATTTT.

This chain links TRBV6-2 or TRBV6-3 with TRBJ2-1; TRBD1 is a possible D gene (6 bases). CDR1 is MNHEY, CDR2 SVGEGT, per germline. This CDR3 has 13 residues. V was pared by 4 bases and J by 6 bases, with 10 bases between. The CDR3 here is CASSLLQGNEQFF. The CDR3 coding sequence is TGTGCCAGCAGTTTATTACAGGGCAATGAGCAGTTCTTC.

The chain combines TRBV5-4 with TRBJ2-3, with 8 positions matching TRBD1. V lost 4 bases and J lost 4; bases outside the gene matches: 5. The CDR3 is 14 residues long. Germline CDR1 is SGHNT and CDR2 is YYREEE (reference sequence). CDR3 residues: CASSAGTGSDTQYF. The CDR3 DNA is TGTGCCAGCAGCGCGGGGACAGGATCAGATACGCAGTATTTT.

V is TRBV27 and J is TRBJ2-1, with 7 bases identical to TRBD2. The CDR3 covers 16 residues. V lost 6 bases and J lost 10; bases outside the gene matches: 18. The germline V gene has CDR1 MNHEY and CDR2 SMNVEV (reference sequence). This CDR3 reads CASSPRAGWDRREQFF. CDR3 coding DNA: TGTGCCAGCAGCCCTAGAGCGGGATGGGATCGTCGGGAGCAGTTCTTC.

V and J are TRBV27 and TRBJ1-4; maybe TRBD1 (5 bases). V gave up 5 bases and J gave up 7 bases, with 11 bases separating them. The CDR3 is 13 amino acids. Germline CDR1 is MNHEY and CDR2 is SMNVEV (reference sequence). CDR3 coding DNA: TGTGCCAGCAGTCCGGGGGTCCCTGAAAAACTGTTTTTT. Translating it yields CASSPGVPEKLFF.

This sequence joins TRBV6-5 and TRBJ1-1; TRBD1 agrees at 7 bases. This CDR3 is 16 amino acids long. The V segment lost 1 base and the J segment 4 bases; nucleotides outside the gene matches: 9. Germline V lookup: CDR1 MNHEY, CDR2 SVGAGI. The CDR3 loop is CASSYLAGGTGTEAFF. CDR3 nucleotide sequence: TGTGCCAGCAGTTACTTGGCAGGGGGAACGGGCACTGAAGCTTTCTTT.

The chain recombines TRBV28 with TRBJ1-3; D remains ambiguous. CDR1 is MDHEN and CDR2 is SYDVKM in the germline V gene. CDR3 length equals 11 residues. The V end was cut by 6 bases, the J end by 4 bases, with 4 bases between. The CDR3 DNA follows: TGTGCCAGCAGGGCCGGAAACACCATATATTTT. Translated, it gives CASRAGNTIYF.